This T cell receptor (beta chain) derives from a study of T-cell reconstitution after alpha-beta-depleted transplantation in children. This clonotype was recorded a few times. Its specificity is not known. Study-level points and caveats: Alpha-beta T cells about two months after transplant reportedly derived from several hundred expanded graft clones.

The CDR3 is 11 residues long. The V and J ends lost 11 bases and 4 bases respectively, with 8 bases between them. Unique molecular identifiers were incorporated when the TCRbeta library was constructed. TCRdb re-analysed the PCR reads in MiXCR, keeping a single row per CDR3 protein. The sample records a few hundred thousand distinct CDR3 sequences, around 16% being singletons. This TCR was sampled from a boy less than two years old who had a stem cell transplant for Wiskott-Aldrich syndrome, so the T cells may come from the graft donor. The chain joins TRBV12-3 or TRBV12-4 to TRBJ2-2; perhaps D is TRBD1 or TRBD2 (5 bases each). The sample was PBMCs, mostly from graft donor cells, taken 360 days after TCRalphabeta/CD19-depleted stem cell transplant. CDR3 sequence: CAPGLTGELFF. The CDR3 region has the DNA TGTGCCCCGGGGCTCACCGGGGAGCTGTTTTTT.